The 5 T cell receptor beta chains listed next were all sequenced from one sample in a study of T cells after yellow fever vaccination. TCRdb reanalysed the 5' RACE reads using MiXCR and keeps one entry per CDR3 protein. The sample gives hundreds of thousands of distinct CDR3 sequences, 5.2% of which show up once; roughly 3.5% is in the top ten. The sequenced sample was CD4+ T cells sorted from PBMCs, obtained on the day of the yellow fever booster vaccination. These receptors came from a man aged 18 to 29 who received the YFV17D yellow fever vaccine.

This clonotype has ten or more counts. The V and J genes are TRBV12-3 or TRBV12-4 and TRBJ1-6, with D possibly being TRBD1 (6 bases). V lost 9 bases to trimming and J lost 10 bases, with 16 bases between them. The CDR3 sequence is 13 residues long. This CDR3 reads CASQDSGRSPLHF. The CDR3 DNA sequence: TGTGCCAGTCAGGACAGCGGACGCTCACCCCTCCACTTT.

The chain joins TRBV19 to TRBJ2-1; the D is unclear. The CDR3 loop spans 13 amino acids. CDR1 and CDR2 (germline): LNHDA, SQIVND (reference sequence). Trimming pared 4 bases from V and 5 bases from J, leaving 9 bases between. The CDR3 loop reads CASSNLRHNEQFF. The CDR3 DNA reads TGTGCCAGTAGTAATCTTAGACACAATGAGCAGTTCTTC.

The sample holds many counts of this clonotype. CDR3 DNA: TGTGCCAGCAGCTTAGATCTTGGGCGTTCACCCCTCCACTTT. Protein product: CASSLDLGRSPLHF. The chain is built from TRBV11-3 and TRBJ1-6, with no clear D. CDR3 length equals 14 residues. The germline gives CDR1 SGHNT, CDR2 YENEEA. V was pared by 0 bases and J by 9 bases, with 9 bases between.

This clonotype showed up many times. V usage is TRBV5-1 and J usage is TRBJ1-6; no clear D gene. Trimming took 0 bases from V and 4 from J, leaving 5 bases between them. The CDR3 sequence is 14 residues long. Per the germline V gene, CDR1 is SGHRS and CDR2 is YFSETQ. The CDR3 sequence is CASSLDTYNSPLHF. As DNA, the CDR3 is TGCGCCAGCAGCTTGGACACGTATAATTCACCCCTCCACTTT.

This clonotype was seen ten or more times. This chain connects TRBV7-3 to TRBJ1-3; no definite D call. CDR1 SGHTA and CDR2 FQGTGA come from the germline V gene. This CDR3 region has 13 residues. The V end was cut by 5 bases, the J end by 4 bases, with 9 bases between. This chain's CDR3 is CASSLAAGNTIYF. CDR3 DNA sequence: TGTGCCAGCAGCCTAGCCGCGGGAAACACCATATATTTT.